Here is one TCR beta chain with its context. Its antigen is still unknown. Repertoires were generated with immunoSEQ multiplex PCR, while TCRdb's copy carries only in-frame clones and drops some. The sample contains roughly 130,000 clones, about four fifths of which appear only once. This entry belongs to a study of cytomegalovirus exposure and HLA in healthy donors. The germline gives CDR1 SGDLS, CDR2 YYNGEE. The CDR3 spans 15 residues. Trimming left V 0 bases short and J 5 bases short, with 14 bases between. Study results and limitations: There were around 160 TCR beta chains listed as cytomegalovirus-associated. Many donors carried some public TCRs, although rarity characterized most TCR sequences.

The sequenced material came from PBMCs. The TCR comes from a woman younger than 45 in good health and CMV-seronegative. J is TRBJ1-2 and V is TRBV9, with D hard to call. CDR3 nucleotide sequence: TGTGCCAGCAGCGTAGATGAGGGAGTAGGGTATGGCTACACCTTC. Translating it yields CASSVDEGVGYGYTF. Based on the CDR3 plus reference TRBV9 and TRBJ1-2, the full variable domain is DSGVTQTPKHLITATGQRVTLRCSPRSGDLSVYWYQQSLDQGLQFLIQYYNGEERAKGNILERFSAQQFPDLHSELNLSSLELGDSALYFCASSVDEGVGYGYTFGSGTRLTVV.